Listed below are T cell receptor beta chains from one sample, sequenced in a study of early stage breast cancer tumors. Sequenced by immunoSEQ multiplex PCR; TCRdb stores in-frame clones only, minus some. The data contain thousands of clones, 55% to 70% of them seen just once; the ten biggest clones take up 18%. The sample was breast tumor tissue. The origin of the receptors is a person in their 40s with breast cancer. Both conserved end residues are part of each CDR3. A D gene is named only where the DNA matches it firmly. Clone size is stated in some rows and not others, as once, few, many or a class when expanded.

clone_size: -
d_call: -
j_call: TRBJ2-6
v_call: TRBV9
cdr3_nt: TGTGCCAGCAGCGTAGAGGCAGCTGGGGCCAACGTCCTGACTTTC
cdr3_aa: CASSVEAAGANVLTF

clone_size: few
d_call: -
j_call: TRBJ2-3
v_call: TRBV27
cdr3_nt: TGTGCCAGCAGTCGGACTGCTAGCACAGATACGCAGTATTTT
cdr3_aa: CASSRTASTDTQYF

clone_size: few
d_call: -
j_call: TRBJ2-7
v_call: TRBV7-8
cdr3_nt: TGTGCCAGCAGCTTATCCCACTACGAGCAGTACTTC
cdr3_aa: CASSLSHYEQYF

clone_size: -
d_call: -
j_call: TRBJ2-7
v_call: TRBV4-1
cdr3_nt: TGCGCCAGCAGCCAAGCTCAAACACCTACTAGTTCGGGCTACGAGCAGTACTTC
cdr3_aa: CASSQAQTPTSSGYEQYF

clone_size: -
d_call: TRBD2
j_call: TRBJ2-2
v_call: TRBV7-8
cdr3_nt: TGTGCCAGCAGCTCTCTACGACTAGCGTATTACACCGGGGAGCTGTTTTTT
cdr3_aa: CASSSLRLAYYTGELFF

clone_size: -
d_call: TRBD2
j_call: TRBJ2-1
v_call: TRBV10-1
cdr3_nt: TGCGCCAGCAGTGAGTCGGGAAAACTAAGCGGGAGCTCCTACAATGAGCAGTTCTTC
cdr3_aa: CASSESGKLSGSSYNEQFF

clone_size: -
d_call: TRBD1
j_call: TRBJ1-1
v_call: TRBV5-1
cdr3_nt: TGCGCCAGCAGCCCGGGACAGGGGGCGATCGGTGAAGCTTTCTTT
cdr3_aa: CASSPGQGAIGEAFF

clone_size: few
d_call: -
j_call: TRBJ1-2
v_call: TRBV5-1
cdr3_nt: TGCGCCAGCAGCCCCCGGGGGGGTGGCTACACCTTC
cdr3_aa: CASSPRGGGYTF

clone_size: few
d_call: -
j_call: TRBJ2-1
v_call: TRBV11-2
cdr3_nt: TGTGCCAGCAGCTTAGGTAAGCTAGAGCAGTTCTTC
cdr3_aa: CASSLGKLEQFF

clone_size: few
d_call: TRBD1
j_call: TRBJ1-1
v_call: TRBV30
cdr3_nt: TGTGCCTGGAACACAGGGGTGTACACTGAAGCTTTCTTT
cdr3_aa: CAWNTGVYTEAFF

clone_size: -
d_call: TRBD1
j_call: TRBJ1-2
v_call: TRBV19
cdr3_nt: TGTGCCAGTACGGGTCAGGGGGCCGGTGGCTACACCTTC
cdr3_aa: CASTGQGAGGYTF

clone_size: -
d_call: -
j_call: TRBJ1-1
v_call: TRBV5-8
cdr3_nt: TGTGCCAGCAGCTTTACGCGGAAGGCTGAAGCTTTCTTT
cdr3_aa: CASSFTRKAEAFF

clone_size: -
d_call: -
j_call: TRBJ2-2
v_call: TRBV5-4
cdr3_nt: TGTGCCAGCAGCAAGGGGGGCGACGCGAACACCGGGGAGCTGTTTTTT
cdr3_aa: CASSKGGDANTGELFF

clone_size: -
d_call: -
j_call: TRBJ2-7
v_call: TRBV7-8
cdr3_nt: TGTGCCAGCAGCTTAGTCAGGAGCTCCTACGAGCAGTACTTC
cdr3_aa: CASSLVRSSYEQYF

clone_size: -
d_call: TRBD1
j_call: TRBJ2-7
v_call: TRBV11-3
cdr3_nt: TGTGCCAGCGGGACAGGCTACGAGCAGTACTTC
cdr3_aa: CASGTGYEQYF

clone_size: -
d_call: -
j_call: TRBJ2-7
v_call: TRBV27
cdr3_nt: TGTGCCAGCAGCCCCCGGACCACCTCTTACGAGCAGTACTTC
cdr3_aa: CASSPRTTSYEQYF

clone_size: -
d_call: -
j_call: TRBJ2-7
v_call: TRBV9
cdr3_nt: TGTGCCAGCAGCGTAGATGTGGTGCTCTCCTACGAGCAGTACTTC
cdr3_aa: CASSVDVVLSYEQYF

clone_size: -
d_call: TRBD1
j_call: TRBJ2-2
v_call: TRBV11-3
cdr3_nt: TGTGCCAGCAGCCAATCGGCCCGACAGGGTAACACCGGGGAGCTGTTTTTT
cdr3_aa: CASSQSARQGNTGELFF

clone_size: -
d_call: -
j_call: TRBJ2-1
v_call: TRBV7-6
cdr3_nt: TGTGCCAGCAGCCCCGTGGTGGGAGGATGGAATGAGCAGTTCTTC
cdr3_aa: CASSPVVGGWNEQFF

clone_size: -
d_call: -
j_call: TRBJ1-1
v_call: TRBV18
cdr3_nt: TGTGCCAGCTCACCGGGGGAGGGGCGGCCCGCAGCTTTCTTT
cdr3_aa: CASSPGEGRPAAFF

clone_size: -
d_call: -
j_call: TRBJ1-2
v_call: TRBV6-1
cdr3_nt: TGTGCCAGCAGTTATAACTATGGCTACACCTTC
cdr3_aa: CASSYNYGYTF

clone_size: -
d_call: -
j_call: TRBJ2-5
v_call: TRBV7-2
cdr3_nt: TGTGCCAGCAGCTTAGATCATCTGGACGGTGAGACCCAGTACTTC
cdr3_aa: CASSLDHLDGETQYF

clone_size: few
d_call: -
j_call: TRBJ1-2
v_call: TRBV11-2
cdr3_nt: TGTGCCAGCAGCGCCTCGGGCGGGGGCGACTATGGCTACACCTTC
cdr3_aa: CASSASGGGDYGYTF

clone_size: -
d_call: TRBD2
j_call: TRBJ2-7
v_call: TRBV7-1
cdr3_nt: TGTGCCAGCAGCTTAGTAGAGGGACTATCGTTGGGTGTGGGCGAGCAGTACTTC
cdr3_aa: CASSLVEGLSLGVGEQYF

clone_size: -
d_call: -
j_call: TRBJ2-3
v_call: TRBV19
cdr3_nt: TGTGCCAGTAGTATAGATACTAGCAGCACAGATACGCAGTATTTT
cdr3_aa: CASSIDTSSTDTQYF

clone_size: -
d_call: TRBD2
j_call: TRBJ2-7
v_call: TRBV4-3
cdr3_nt: TGCGCCAGCAGCCAAGAACTAGCGGTGAGCTCCTACGAGCAGTACTTC
cdr3_aa: CASSQELAVSSYEQYF

clone_size: few
d_call: TRBD2
j_call: TRBJ2-1
v_call: TRBV2
cdr3_nt: TGTGCCAGCAGAACACGGGAGGATAATGAGCAGTTCTTC
cdr3_aa: CASRTREDNEQFF

clone_size: few
d_call: TRBD2
j_call: TRBJ2-7
v_call: TRBV7-3
cdr3_nt: TGTGCCAGCAGCTTAAGCGGGAGGGCCGAGCAGTACTTC
cdr3_aa: CASSLSGRAEQYF

clone_size: -
d_call: TRBD1
j_call: TRBJ2-3
v_call: TRBV5-4
cdr3_nt: TGTGCCAGCACAGGGGGTGGCGCAGATACGCAGTATTTT
cdr3_aa: CASTGGGADTQYF

clone_size: -
d_call: -
j_call: TRBJ2-2
v_call: TRBV27
cdr3_nt: TGTGCCAGCAGTTTATTCGGCTTGAGGGGCACCGGGGAGCTGTTTTTT
cdr3_aa: CASSLFGLRGTGELFF

clone_size: few
d_call: -
j_call: TRBJ2-5
v_call: TRBV7-9
cdr3_nt: TGTGCCAGCAGCTCCCGCGTAGGAGGCGGTAAAGAGACCCAGTACTTC
cdr3_aa: CASSSRVGGGKETQYF

clone_size: -
d_call: -
j_call: TRBJ2-2
v_call: TRBV7-2
cdr3_nt: TGTGCCAGCAGTCCATACCGACCCGACACCGGGGAGCTGTTTTTT
cdr3_aa: CASSPYRPDTGELFF

clone_size: -
d_call: -
j_call: TRBJ1-5
v_call: TRBV4-1
cdr3_nt: TGCGCCAGCAGCCCTTCCGAAAGCAATCAGCCCCAGCATTTT
cdr3_aa: CASSPSESNQPQHF

clone_size: -
d_call: -
j_call: TRBJ2-3
v_call: TRBV6-5
cdr3_nt: TGTGCCAGCAGTTATGAGATTAGCACAGATACGCAGTATTTT
cdr3_aa: CASSYEISTDTQYF

clone_size: -
d_call: TRBD2
j_call: TRBJ2-7
v_call: TRBV2
cdr3_nt: TGTGCCAGCAGCGAAAGACTAGCGGGAGCCTACGAGCAGTACTTC
cdr3_aa: CASSERLAGAYEQYF

clone_size: -
d_call: -
j_call: TRBJ2-1
v_call: TRBV7-8
cdr3_nt: TGTGCCAGCAGCTTATGGAGCGGAGGGGACAATGAGCAGTTCTTC
cdr3_aa: CASSLWSGGDNEQFF

clone_size: few
d_call: TRBD1
j_call: TRBJ2-7
v_call: TRBV13
cdr3_nt: TGTGCCAGCAGCCTGAAGACAGGGGGTAAGGAAGAGCAGTACTTC
cdr3_aa: CASSLKTGGKEEQYF

clone_size: once
d_call: -
j_call: TRBJ2-1
v_call: TRBV7-9
cdr3_nt: TGTGCCAGCAGCTTTACTACCGGGGACAATGAGCAGTTCTTC
cdr3_aa: CASSFTTGDNEQFF

clone_size: -
d_call: -
j_call: TRBJ1-1
v_call: TRBV19
cdr3_nt: TGTGCCAGTAGTATTAACCCTCCGACGGGAGCAGGTGAAGCTTTCTTT
cdr3_aa: CASSINPPTGAGEAFF

clone_size: -
d_call: -
j_call: TRBJ2-5
v_call: TRBV30
cdr3_nt: TGTGCCTGGAGTGAAAACTGGCTGGAGACCCAGTACTTC
cdr3_aa: CAWSENWLETQYF

clone_size: -
d_call: -
j_call: TRBJ2-5
v_call: TRBV14
cdr3_nt: TGTGCCAGCAGCCAAGCAATCTCGAAGACCCAGTACTTC
cdr3_aa: CASSQAISKTQYF

clone_size: -
d_call: -
j_call: TRBJ1-2
v_call: TRBV10-3
cdr3_nt: TGTGCCATCGGGGGAGGGCGCGGCTATGGCTACACCTTC
cdr3_aa: CAIGGGRGYGYTF

clone_size: -
d_call: -
j_call: TRBJ1-1
v_call: TRBV28
cdr3_nt: TGTGCCAGCAGTCTACCGGGACACCTTTTGAACACTGAAGCTTTCTTT
cdr3_aa: CASSLPGHLLNTEAFF

clone_size: -
d_call: TRBD1
j_call: TRBJ1-2
v_call: TRBV19
cdr3_nt: TGTGCCAGTAGCCAACAGGGGGCGAATGGCTACACCTTC
cdr3_aa: CASSQQGANGYTF

clone_size: -
d_call: TRBD2
j_call: TRBJ2-5
v_call: TRBV11-2
cdr3_nt: TGTGCCAGCAGCTTATGGGAGGGAGGGCCTTTATTGAAAGAGACCCAGTACTTC
cdr3_aa: CASSLWEGGPLLKETQYF

clone_size: -
d_call: -
j_call: TRBJ1-5
v_call: TRBV28
cdr3_nt: TGTGCCAGCAGTTTATTCAGGGTTGGTCAGCCCCAGCATTTT
cdr3_aa: CASSLFRVGQPQHF

clone_size: -
d_call: -
j_call: TRBJ1-5
v_call: TRBV4-3
cdr3_nt: TGCGCCAGCAGCCAAGACACGGATCAGCCCCAGCATTTT
cdr3_aa: CASSQDTDQPQHF

clone_size: -
d_call: -
j_call: TRBJ1-5
v_call: TRBV7-3
cdr3_nt: TGTGCCAGCAGCTTAGGCCCCAATCAGCCCCAGCATTTT
cdr3_aa: CASSLGPNQPQHF

clone_size: -
d_call: TRBD1
j_call: TRBJ1-5
v_call: TRBV7-2
cdr3_nt: TGTGCCAGCAGCTTAGTAGGGGACAGGGGACAGCCCCAGCATTTT
cdr3_aa: CASSLVGDRGQPQHF

clone_size: -
d_call: TRBD1
j_call: TRBJ1-2
v_call: TRBV5-1
cdr3_nt: TGCGCCAGCCATCTGGGACAGGGTGCTGGCTACACCTTC
cdr3_aa: CASHLGQGAGYTF

clone_size: -
d_call: -
j_call: TRBJ2-7
v_call: TRBV9
cdr3_nt: TGTGCCAGCAGCGTAGCGGGAGAGGTCTCCTACGAGCAGTACTTC
cdr3_aa: CASSVAGEVSYEQYF

clone_size: -
d_call: TRBD1
j_call: TRBJ1-5
v_call: TRBV19
cdr3_nt: TGTGCCAGTAGTTTTGCTGGGACAGGGGGTTTTCAGCCCCAGCATTTT
cdr3_aa: CASSFAGTGGFQPQHF

clone_size: once
d_call: -
j_call: TRBJ1-2
v_call: TRBV6-1
cdr3_nt: TGTGCCAGCCAAGAGCAGAGTAACTATGGCTACACCTTC
cdr3_aa: CASQEQSNYGYTF

clone_size: -
d_call: TRBD2
j_call: TRBJ2-3
v_call: TRBV30
cdr3_nt: TGTGCCTGCCAACTAGCGGGAGTACAGAGAACGCAGTATTTT
cdr3_aa: CACQLAGVQRTQYF

clone_size: -
d_call: -
j_call: TRBJ2-2
v_call: TRBV4-1
cdr3_nt: TGCGCCAGCAGCCCATCCGGACAGAACACCGGGGAGCTGTTTTTT
cdr3_aa: CASSPSGQNTGELFF

clone_size: -
d_call: TRBD1
j_call: TRBJ2-7
v_call: TRBV27
cdr3_nt: TGTGCCAGCAGTTTAGATCATCAGGGGGACTACGAGCAGTACTTC
cdr3_aa: CASSLDHQGDYEQYF

clone_size: -
d_call: -
j_call: TRBJ2-3
v_call: TRBV9
cdr3_nt: TGTGCCAGCAGCGTAGGAGATACGCAGTATTTT
cdr3_aa: CASSVGDTQYF

clone_size: -
d_call: TRBD2
j_call: TRBJ2-3
v_call: TRBV7-2
cdr3_nt: TGTGCCAGCAGCTTAACTAGCGGGCAGGTAGATACGCAGTATTTT
cdr3_aa: CASSLTSGQVDTQYF

clone_size: few
d_call: -
j_call: TRBJ1-5
v_call: TRBV9
cdr3_nt: TGTGCCAGCAGCCGTGCGGGAGATCAGCCCCAGCATTTT
cdr3_aa: CASSRAGDQPQHF

clone_size: -
d_call: -
j_call: TRBJ2-2
v_call: TRBV6-6
cdr3_nt: TGTGCCAGCAGGGCCGGGACTGGGAACACCGGGGAGCTGTTTTTT
cdr3_aa: CASRAGTGNTGELFF